The clone carrying this T cell receptor beta chain was recorded many times. Sequencing used immunoSEQ multiplex PCR; TCRdb keeps in-frame clones, though not all of them. The table has about 130,000 clones, 83% seen once. This study enrolled people aged roughly 18 to 100 from about two dozen US geographic areas. This sample stems from a study of blood T cell repertoires in COVID-19. The CDR3 is 15 amino acids. V lost 2 bases, J lost 3 bases, and 12 bases lay in between. CDR1 is MNHEY and CDR2 is SVGAGI in the germline V gene. The clonotype comes from a young man who had recovered from COVID-19. Sequenced input: PBMCs or T cells enriched from blood (not recorded which). The gene calls are TRBV6-5 and TRBJ2-3; D is possibly TRBD1 (6 bases). CDR3 sequence (DNA): TGTGCCAGCAGTTACGGGCAGGGGATGACAGATACGCAGTATTTT. Translation gives CASSYGQGMTDTQYF.